Sequencing of this TCR beta chain was carried out in a study of blood T cells in healthy people across ages. The wider study: With template switching, about one barcoded beta molecule was captured per two T cells. Study-wide results and limits: Compared with aged donors, long-lived donors showed fewer expanded clones, suggesting selection.

A second PCR of 7 to 11 cycles used a sample-barcoded 5' primer and a J-beta primer mix. Each cDNA molecule received a tag from a template-switch adaptor that had 12 random nucleotides. TCRdb re-called the 5' RACE reads with MiXCR, one entry per CDR3 protein. The sample gives 850,000 or so distinct CDR3 sequences, 29% of which show up once; roughly 17% is in the top ten. This clonotype appeared a few times. Its antigen is as yet unknown. CDR3 size: 15 residues. Germline CDR1 and CDR2: ENHRY and SYGVKD. The V and J ends lost 2 bases and 9 bases respectively, with 14 bases between them. The source is a woman older than 75 in good health. Material for sequencing was blood. V gene TRBV10-3 combines with J gene TRBJ1-6; D is perhaps TRBD1 (6 bases). The CDR3 loop reads CAISEGRGEGSPLHF. Here the CDR3 DNA reads TGTGCCATCAGTGAGGGTAGGGGGGAAGGTTCACCCCTCCACTTT.